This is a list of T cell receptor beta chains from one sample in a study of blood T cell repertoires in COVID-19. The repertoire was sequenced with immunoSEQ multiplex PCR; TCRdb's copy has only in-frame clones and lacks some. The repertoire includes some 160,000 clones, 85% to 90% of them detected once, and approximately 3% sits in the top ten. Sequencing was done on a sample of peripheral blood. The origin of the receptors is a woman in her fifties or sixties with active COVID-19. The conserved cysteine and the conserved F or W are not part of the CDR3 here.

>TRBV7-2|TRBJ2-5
ASSLWRGLAGAETQY
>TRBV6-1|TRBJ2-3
ASSESTFGLAGDEWADTQY
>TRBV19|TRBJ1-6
ASTEQGTSYNSPLH
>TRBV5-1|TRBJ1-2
ASSLGQVNYGYT
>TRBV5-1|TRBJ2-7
ASSSQPAGGVLYEQY
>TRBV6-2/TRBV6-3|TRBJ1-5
ASSLPGPQH
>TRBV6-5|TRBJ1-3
ASSWTGAGNTIY
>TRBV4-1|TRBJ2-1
ASSQASGSYNEQF
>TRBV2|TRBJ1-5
ASTEAGGTGDQPQH
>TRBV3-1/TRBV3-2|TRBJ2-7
ASSQATRTGQY
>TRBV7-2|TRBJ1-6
ASSYAGKPNSPLH
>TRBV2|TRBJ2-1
ATSRQGPLNEQF
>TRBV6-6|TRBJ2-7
ASSYLDISYEQY
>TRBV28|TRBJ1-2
ASSLKAPRGGYT
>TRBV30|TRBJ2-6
ACSPGLRGSGANVLT
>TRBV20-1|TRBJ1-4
SASAQNYNEKLF
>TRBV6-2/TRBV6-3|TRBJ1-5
ASSSRDRSNQPQH
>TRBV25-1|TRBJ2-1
ARGSGTSIYNEQF
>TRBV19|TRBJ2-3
ASSISAGRGGTDTQY
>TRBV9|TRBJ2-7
ASSAGQGSASGYEQY
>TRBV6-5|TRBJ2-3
ASRRTGTDTQY
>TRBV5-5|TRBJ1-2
ASSLAGGGYGYT
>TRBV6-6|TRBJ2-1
ASSPSASGSSYNEQF
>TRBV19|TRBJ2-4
ASSIEQAEGAKNIQY
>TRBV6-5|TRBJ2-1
ASSYGAVLNHNEQF
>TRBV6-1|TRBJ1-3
ASSEHRGSGNTIY
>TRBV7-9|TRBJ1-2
ASSLAQDRGQSYT
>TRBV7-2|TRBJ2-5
ASSLGNSVETQY
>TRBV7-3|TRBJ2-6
ASSSLAGVSGANVLT
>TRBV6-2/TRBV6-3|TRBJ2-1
ASSELAGSKF
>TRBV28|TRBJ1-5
ASSPPSGYNQPQH
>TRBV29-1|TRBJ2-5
SVAQREETQY
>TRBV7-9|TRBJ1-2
ASSQPGQGANYGYT
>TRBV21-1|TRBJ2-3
ASPGRDSFSDTQY
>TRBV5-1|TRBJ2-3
ASSLEASGRATDTQY
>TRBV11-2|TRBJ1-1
ASSLKGENTEAF
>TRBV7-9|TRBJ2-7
ASSPTSGNSYEQY
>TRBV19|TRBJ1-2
ASRIKQGNYGYT
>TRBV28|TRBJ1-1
ASSLGAGGHTEAF
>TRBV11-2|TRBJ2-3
ASSALAGGLTDTQY
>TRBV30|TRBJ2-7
AWSGGTSAPGYEQY
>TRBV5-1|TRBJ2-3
ASRTSSGDTQY
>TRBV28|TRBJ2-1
ASSFWTSGREQF
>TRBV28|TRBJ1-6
AILETGYNSPLH
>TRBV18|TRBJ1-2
ASSPDRAYGYT
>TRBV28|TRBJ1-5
ASREQGAGQPQH
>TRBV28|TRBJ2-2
ASSFRTSGAFFFGELF
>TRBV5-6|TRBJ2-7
ASSLAASGEWGSYEQY
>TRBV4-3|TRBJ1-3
ASSQDLRDRVSSGNTIY
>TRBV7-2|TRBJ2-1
ASSSGTSVRHEQF
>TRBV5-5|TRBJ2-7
ASSLPGQGYEQY
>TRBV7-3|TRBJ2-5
ASSAGTSGLQTQY
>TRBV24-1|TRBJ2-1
ATSDLPRTGGYYNEQF